Listed here are 25 T cell receptor beta chains from one sample, sequenced in a study of metastatic and nonmetastatic thyroid tumors. Patients were all untreated before their thyroid surgery. TCRdb recomputed clones from the PCR reads via MiXCR. The table includes about 16,000 clones, around 12% detected once. Sequencing was carried out using tumor tissue. These receptor sequences come from a female donor with papillary thyroid cancer or a benign thyroid nodule (not recorded which). Some clones in this sample may be carry-over from other donors' samples.

To note about this clone: Relative to the germline gene, one junction end is altered; a read error may explain this. The V and J genes are TRBV7-2 and TRBJ2-7; 10 nucleotides align to TRBD2. This CDR3 is built from 17 residues. Per the germline V gene, CDR1 is SGHTA and CDR2 is FQGNSA. CDR3 sequence (DNA): TGTGGCAGCAGCTTCGGGCTAGCGGGGGTTACTACATACGAGCAGTACTTC. It codes for CGSSFGLAGVTTYEQYF. The entire variable domain, with the rest obtained from reference TRBV7-2 and TRBJ2-7, is as follows: GAGVSQSPSNKVTEKGKDVELRCDPISGHTALYWYRQSLGQGLEFLIYFQGNSAPDKSGLPSDRFSAERTGGSVSTLTIQRTQQEDSAVYLCGSSFGLAGVTTYEQYFGPGTRLTVT.

This clone was detected many times. The chain has TRBV24-1 and TRBJ1-1; a possible D gene is TRBD1 (6 bases). The CDR3 is 13 residues long. Germline CDR1 is KGHDR and CDR2 is SFDVKD. Trimming removed 8 bases at V and 3 bases at J, with 12 bases between. CDR3 nucleotide sequence: TGTGCCACCAAACGACAGGCAGACACTGAAGCTTTCTTT. Amino acid sequence: CATKRQADTEAFF.

This clone showed up many times. The rearrangement joins TRBV7-9 to TRBJ2-3; possibly TRBD1 or TRBD2 for D (6 bases each). From germline, CDR1 is SEHNR and CDR2 FQNEAQ (reference sequence). The CDR3 runs to 13 residues. Trimming pared 4 bases from V and 5 bases from J, leaving 10 bases between. This chain's CDR3 is CASSWGAVDTQYF. The CDR3 bases are TGTGCCAGCAGCTGGGGGGCGGTAGATACGCAGTATTTT.

The sample holds many counts of this clone. The chain is built from TRBV19 and TRBJ2-6, with a possible D match to TRBD2 (5 bases). Germline loops: CDR1 LNHDA, CDR2 SQIVND (reference sequence). The CDR3 runs to 17 residues. Trimming stripped 5 bases from V and 2 bases from J, with 16 bases between. The CDR3 loop is CASSPGGSPTGANVLTF. The CDR3 nucleotides are TGTGCCAGTAGTCCCGGCGGGTCCCCCACTGGGGCCAACGTCCTGACTTTC. Full variable domain (outside the CDR3, taken from reference TRBV19 and TRBJ2-6): DGGITQSPKYLFRKEGQNVTLSCEQNLNHDAMYWYRQDPGQGLRLIYYSQIVNDFQKGDIAEGYSVSREKKESFPLTVTSAQKNPTAFYLCASSPGGSPTGANVLTFGAGSRLTVL.

This clone was seen a few times. The chain combines TRBV14 with TRBJ2-2; 10 bases align to TRBD2. The CDR3 covers 17 residues. In germline, CDR1 is SGHDN, CDR2 FVKESK. The V gene end was trimmed by 0 bases and the J gene end by 6 bases; junction bases not matched to a gene: 7. The chain's CDR3 is CASSQERAGGPAGELFF. CDR3 coding DNA: TGTGCCAGCAGCCAAGAGCGAGCGGGGGGGCCGGCCGGGGAGCTGTTTTTT. The variable domain in full, completed from reference TRBV14 and TRBJ2-2, reads EAGVTQFPSHSVIEKGQTVTLRCDPISGHDNLYWYRRVMGKEIKFLLHFVKESKQDESGMPNNRFLAERTGGTYSTLKVQPAELEDSGVYFCASSQERAGGPAGELFFGEGSRLTVL.

Points on this clone: The junction and the germline gene differ at one end; a read error may be behind it. This chain connects TRBV28 to TRBJ1-3; no clear D gene. The CDR3 contains 13 residues. The germline V gene encodes CDR1 MDHEN and CDR2 SYDVKM. The CDR3 loop reads CATRHDSGNTMYF. As DNA, the CDR3 is TGTGCCACCAGACACGATTCTGGAAACACCATGTATTTT. Full variable domain (rest looked up from reference TRBV28 and TRBJ1-3): DVKVTQSSRYLVKRTGEKVFLECVQDMDHENMFWYRQDPGLGLRLIYFSYDVKMKEKGDIPEGYSVSREKKERFSLILESASTNQTSMYLCATRHDSGNTMYFGEGSWLTVV.

Ten or more counts support this clone. The chain is built from TRBV7-3 and TRBJ1-1; possibly TRBD1 for D (5 bases). The ends were cut back, 0 bases at V and 5 bases at J, with 7 bases in the middle. The CDR3 extends over 13 amino acids. Germline lookup yields CDR1 SGHTA and CDR2 FQGTGA. The chain's CDR3 is CASSLTRETEAFF. In DNA form, the CDR3 reads TGTGCCAGCAGCTTAACCAGGGAAACTGAAGCTTTCTTT.

This clone was picked up many times. This CDR3 is CSAKRSGLAMETQYF. In DNA, the CDR3 is TGCAGTGCTAAACGGTCGGGGCTAGCTATGGAGACCCAGTACTTC. The genes are TRBV20-1 and TRBJ2-5, with D perhaps assigned TRBD1 or TRBD2 (5 bases each). The V gene lost 4 bases and the J gene lost 5 bases, with 20 bases spanning the gap. CDR3 length: 15 residues. Germline CDR1 reads DFQATT; CDR2 reads SNEGSKA (reference sequence).

This clone was seen a few times. The V and J genes are TRBV7-3 and TRBJ2-3, with TRBD2 as a possible D gene (5 bases). Trimming removed 4 bases from V and 2 bases from J, with 13 bases in between. Germline V gene sequence: CDR1 SGHTA, CDR2 FQGTGA. This CDR3 is 15 amino acids long. The CDR3 here is CASSSSGETTDTQYF. CDR3 DNA sequence: TGTGCCAGCAGCTCCAGCGGTGAGACCACAGATACGCAGTATTTT.

In its sample, this clone was seen many times. V gene TRBV20-1 combines with J gene TRBJ2-2; 11 bases are a match to TRBD2. V lost 3 bases, J lost 1 base, and 4 bases stayed unmatched. The CDR3 has 16 residues. CDR1 and CDR2 (germline): DFQATT, SNEGSKA (reference sequence). The CDR3 is CSASGLAGGNTGELFF. In DNA form, the CDR3 reads TGCAGTGCTAGTGGACTAGCGGGCGGGAACACCGGGGAGCTGTTTTTT.

This clone has at least ten counts. J is TRBJ2-2 and V is TRBV6-6; no firm D call. With 2 bases removed from V and 7 bases from J, the gap between germline ends came to 5 bases. Germline V CDR1 and CDR2: MNHNY, SVGAGI (reference sequence). This CDR3 spans 12 amino acids. The CDR3 sequence: CASSYGYGELFF. CDR3 nucleotides: TGTGCCAGCAGTTACGGGTACGGGGAGCTGTTTTTT.

The sample holds many counts of this clone. The identical CDR3 is also encoded by other nucleotide sequences in the sample. V usage is TRBV20-1 and J usage is TRBJ2-3; D uncertain. Germline V gene sequence: CDR1 DFQATT, CDR2 SNEGSKA (reference sequence). Trimming removed 5 bases from V and 9 bases from J, with 12 bases in between. The CDR3 is 11 amino acids. CDR3 nucleotides: TGCAGTGCTCCACCACCTGTCACGCAGTATTTT. This translates into CSAPPPVTQYF.

As for this clone: This clone may be a read error of a much larger clone one base away. The same CDR3 is also encoded by other DNA sequences in this sample. The rearrangement joins TRBV20-1 to TRBJ2-2; 7 bases align to TRBD2. The CDR3 is 12 residues long. Germline assignment: CDR1 DFQATT and CDR2 SNEGSKA (reference sequence). V lost 5 bases to trimming and J lost 6 bases; unmatched junction nucleotides: 3. CDR3 DNA sequence: TGCAGTGCTCGGGGGGATGCCGGGGAGCTGTTTTTT. It translates to CSARGDAGELFF.

V and J are TRBV5-4 and TRBJ2-3; 8 bases line up with TRBD1. Germline CDR1 and CDR2: SGHNT and YYREEE (reference sequence). The CDR3 has 14 amino acids. The ends lost 4 bases at V and 2 bases at J; junction bases unmatched: 3. CDR3 coding DNA: TGTGCCAGCAGCCCGGGACAGGCCACAGATACGCAGTATTTT. Its translation is CASSPGQATDTQYF.

This clone was seen more than once but under ten times. The J gene is TRBJ2-1, the V gene TRBV27; TRBD2 might be the D (5 bases). Germline V gene sequence: CDR1 MNHEY, CDR2 SMNVEV (reference sequence). V was pared by 2 bases and J by 9 bases, with 8 bases between. The CDR3 totals 12 residues. CDR3 region: CASSLAGIEQFF. CDR3 bases: TGTGCCAGCAGTTTAGCCGGGATTGAGCAGTTCTTC.

This clone was seen repeatedly, ten times or more. CDR3: CASSHEGHTEAFF. Written as DNA, the CDR3 is TGTGCCAGCAGCCACGAGGGGCACACTGAAGCTTTCTTT. This chain links TRBV3-1 with TRBJ1-1; D is perhaps TRBD1 (5 bases). CDR3 length: 13 residues. Germline V gene lookup returns CDR1 LGHDT and CDR2 YNNKEL (reference sequence). Between the trimmed V and J ends, which lost 3 bases and 3 bases, there was a span of 8 bases.

Ten or more counts support this clone. The gene calls are TRBV4-2 and TRBJ2-1, with 9 positions matching TRBD1. Per the germline V gene, CDR1 is LGHNA and CDR2 is YNFKEQ. There are 17 residues in the CDR3. V gave up 4 bases and J gave up 5 bases; unmatched junction bases: 12. The CDR3 loop reads CASSRYAPGQGNNEQFF. The CDR3 DNA reads as TGTGCCAGCAGCCGCTATGCTCCGGGACAGGGCAACAATGAGCAGTTCTTC.

This clone is labeled as medium-sized. V is TRBV5-5 and J is TRBJ1-6, with D uncertain. From germline, CDR1 is SGHKS and CDR2 YYEKEE (reference sequence). The V end lost 8 bases, the J end lost 7 bases, and 16 bases lay between the germline ends. The CDR3 spans 14 residues. The CDR3 DNA follows: TGTGCCAGTGATCAAGCCCTAGGGAATTCACCCCTCCACTTT. Its protein product is CASDQALGNSPLHF.

This clone was found a few times. V gene TRBV19 combines with J gene TRBJ2-1; D might be TRBD1 (6 bases). The CDR3 is made up of 14 amino acids. Looked up from germline, CDR1 is LNHDA and CDR2 is SQIVND (reference sequence). The V end lost 5 bases, the J end lost 4 bases, and 12 bases lay between the germline ends. Written as DNA, the CDR3 is TGTGCCAGTAGTGGCAGGGGTTTGTACAATGAGCAGTTCTTC. It specifies CASSGRGLYNEQFF. The variable domain in full, with the rest retrieved from reference TRBV19 and TRBJ2-1, is DGGITQSPKYLFRKEGQNVTLSCEQNLNHDAMYWYRQDPGQGLRLIYYSQIVNDFQKGDIAEGYSVSREKKESFPLTVTSAQKNPTAFYLCASSGRGLYNEQFFGPGTRLTVL.

This rearrangement joins TRBV6-1 to TRBJ1-2, with a weak D call TRBD1 (5 bases). The V and J ends lost 5 bases and 4 bases respectively, with 17 bases between them. CDR1 and CDR2 (germline): MNHNS, SASEGT. The CDR3 totals 15 residues. The CDR3 is CASSRFPGRIYGYTF. The CDR3 DNA sequence: TGTGCCAGCAGTCGATTTCCGGGACGGATCTATGGCTACACCTTC.

This clone was observed many times. This chain joins TRBV12-5 and TRBJ2-1; D call uncertain. V lost 6 bases and J 7 bases, leaving 4 bases between the germline ends. This CDR3 is built from 10 residues. The V gene's germline CDR1 is LGHNT and CDR2 FRNRAP. The CDR3 sequence: CASGWNEQFF. In DNA form, the CDR3 reads TGTGCTAGTGGGTGGAATGAGCAGTTCTTC.

This clone was counted ten times or more. The rearrangement uses TRBV4-3 and TRBJ1-6, with TRBD1 matching over 9 bases. This CDR3 spans 18 amino acids. After removal of 0 bases from V and 7 bases from J, the junction contained 10 bases not matched to a gene. CDR1 LGHNA and CDR2 YSLEER come from the germline V gene. CDR3 bases: TGCGCCAGCAGCCAAGATTTTCGATCCGGGACAGGGAATTCACCCCTCCACTTT. Translation gives CASSQDFRSGTGNSPLHF.

The table lists this clone with many counts. The chain links TRBV7-2 to TRBJ2-3; TRBD1 might be the D (5 bases). The germline V and J ends were trimmed by 10 bases and 0 bases, with 17 bases remaining between them. Germline loops: CDR1 SGHTA, CDR2 FQGNSA. This CDR3 is built from 15 residues. The CDR3 region is CATGPGYLSTDTQYF. CDR3 sequence (DNA): TGTGCCACAGGGCCAGGCTACCTTAGCACAGATACGCAGTATTTT.

This chain joins TRBV19 and TRBJ2-5, with D perhaps matching TRBD1 (6 bases). CDR1 is LNHDA and CDR2 is SQIVND in the germline V gene (reference sequence). The V and J ends lost 7 bases and 2 bases respectively, with 17 bases between them. CDR3 length: 15 amino acids. In DNA form, the CDR3 reads TGTGCCAGTAAAGCCACAGGGCTGATACAAGAGACCCAGTACTTC. Amino acid sequence: CASKATGLIQETQYF.

The sample holds many counts of this clone. The V call is TRBV4-2, the J call TRBJ2-5, with D uncertain. V lost 4 bases and J lost 10, with 13 bases in between. CDR1 is LGHNA, CDR2 YNFKEQ, per germline. This CDR3 contains 12 residues. The CDR3 loop reads CASSPDHGFQYF. In DNA, the CDR3 is TGTGCCAGCAGCCCAGACCATGGATTCCAGTACTTC.